This T cell receptor beta chain was sequenced for a study of blood T cell repertoires in COVID-19. Looking at the study overall: The origin of the acute and convalescent COVID-19 samples was the United States, Italy and Spain. Sources were T cells, B-cell-depleted T cells, or PBMCs; the material itself was cDNA or gDNA.

Per the authors' pipeline: Reference gene primer amplification in the assay estimated nucleated cell counts. Generated by immunoSEQ multiplex PCR, the TCRdb table keeps only in-frame clones and is missing some. The V and J calls and clone size are taken from that table; D and trimming were inferred from the DNA. Of about 120,000 clones listed, approximately 87% are singletons. V shed 3 bases, J shed 6 bases, and the junction held 8 bases outside the gene matches. The CDR3 is 15 amino acids. Germline V gene sequence: CDR1 MNHEY, CDR2 SVGAGI. This sequence was found in a man between 65 and 80 years old who had recovered from COVID-19. V usage is TRBV6-5 and J usage is TRBJ2-7; 10 bases are a match to TRBD1. Sequencing input: peripheral blood. The CDR3 reads CASSYSGTGDFEQYF. In DNA form, the CDR3 reads TGTGCCAGCAGTTATTCCGGGACAGGGGATTTCGAGCAGTACTTC.